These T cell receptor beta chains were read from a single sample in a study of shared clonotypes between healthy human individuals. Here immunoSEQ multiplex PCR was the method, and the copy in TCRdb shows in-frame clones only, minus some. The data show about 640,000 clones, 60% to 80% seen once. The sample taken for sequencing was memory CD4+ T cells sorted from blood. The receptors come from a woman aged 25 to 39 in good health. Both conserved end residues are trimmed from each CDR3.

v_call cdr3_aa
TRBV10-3 AISEREGLSEKLF
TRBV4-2 ASSQREGTETQY
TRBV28 ASRPGSNNQPQH
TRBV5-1 ASSSGTMYNEQF
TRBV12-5 ASGLNFGYGYT
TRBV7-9 ASSLVRERNIQY
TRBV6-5 ASSYSLAGGAETQY
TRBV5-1 ASTEQGADTGELF
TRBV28 ASAKAGSYMGYEQY
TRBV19 ASRRRGGSGANVLT
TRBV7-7 ASSLAGKESDTQY
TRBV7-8 ASRDGQGNTEAF
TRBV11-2 ASSSRPDGGYEQF
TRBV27 ASSSALNTEAF
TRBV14 ASSQGRTSGSGDTQY
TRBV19 ASSAGTGGNYGYT
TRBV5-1 ASSNRGYGYNEQF
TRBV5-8 ASSLSSQGETQY
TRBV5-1 ASRMGTNEKLF
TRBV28 ASSIHRGNTIY
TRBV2 ASRSGVVLGTSTDTQY
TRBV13 ASSLGGLALEQY
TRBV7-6 ASSLAGSMRETQY
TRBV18 ASSYRDGGYT
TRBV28 ASHKPIQGKDEQY
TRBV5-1 ASSQLGVTEAF
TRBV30 AWSSLREGQYNEQF
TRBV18 ASSPQGQGRETQY
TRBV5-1 ASSFDVVDYEQY
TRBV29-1 SARPAYTEAF